This entry concerns a single T cell receptor beta chain. PCR amplification relied on 60 Vbeta primers (plus 13 Jbeta primers). Libraries were prepared by immunoSEQ multiplex PCR; TCRdb keeps only in-frame clonotypes and omits some of them. The sample records 100,000 to 150,000 clones, around 86% being singletons. The sample belongs to a study of cytomegalovirus exposure and HLA in healthy donors. Background on the study: An analysis done earlier identified 90 million to 120 million unique TCR beta sequences from about 180 million T cells. Membership in the Caucasian-associated ancestry cluster was found for approximately 85% of approximately 430 genotyped donors.

The TCR sequence derives from a young man in good health and CMV-seronegative. Sequencing was performed on PBMCs.

CDR3 region: CASSGDSSYEQYF. The CDR3 bases are TGTGCCAGCAGCGGGGACAGCTCCTACGAGCAGTACTTC. V and J are TRBV28 and TRBJ2-7; 7 bases map to TRBD1. Germline-derived CDR1 and CDR2 are MDHEN and SYDVKM. Losses at the gene ends were 6 bases for V and 0 bases for J; bases not matched to a gene: 2. The CDR3 length is 13 residues.